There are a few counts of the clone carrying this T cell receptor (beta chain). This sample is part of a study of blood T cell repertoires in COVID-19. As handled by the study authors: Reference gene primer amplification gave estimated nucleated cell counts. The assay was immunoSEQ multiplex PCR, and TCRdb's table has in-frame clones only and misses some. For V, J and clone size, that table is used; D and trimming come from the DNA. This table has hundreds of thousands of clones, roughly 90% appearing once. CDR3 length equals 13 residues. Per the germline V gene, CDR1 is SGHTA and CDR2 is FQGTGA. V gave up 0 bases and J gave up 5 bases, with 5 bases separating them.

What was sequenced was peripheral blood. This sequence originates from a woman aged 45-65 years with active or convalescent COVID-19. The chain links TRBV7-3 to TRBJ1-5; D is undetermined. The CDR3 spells CASSLTSDQPQHF. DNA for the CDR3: TGTGCCAGCAGCTTAACTAGTGATCAGCCCCAGCATTTT.